This T cell receptor (beta chain) was sequenced in a study of CD8+CD57+ T cells in acquired aplastic anemia. Genomic DNA constituted the template upon which TCR beta VDJ and CDR3 profiling was performed. In TCRdb, the reads were re-called with MiXCR into one record per CDR3 protein. The table records 150,000 to 200,000 distinct CDR3 sequences, about three fifths of them present only once. The sample holds a few counts of this clonotype. Sequences were obtained from sorted CD4+, CD8+, or CD8+CD57+ T cells (not recorded which) from PBMCs. This clonotype originated in a human donor with severe aplastic anemia or a healthy control (not recorded which).

The CDR3 DNA sequence: TGTGCCATCAGTGACCCCGGACTAGCGGGGACACTGTACCAAGAGACCCAGTACTTC. Amino acid sequence: CAISDPGLAGTLYQETQYF. The V gene is TRBV10-3, the J gene TRBJ2-5; TRBD2 matches at 12 bases. The length of the CDR3 is 19 residues. The germline gives CDR1 ENHRY, CDR2 SYGVKD. J was trimmed by 0 bases and V by 3 bases; bases with no gene match: 11.